The 21 T cell receptor beta chains reported below all come from one sample, sequenced in a study of early T cells in non-severe SARS-CoV-2 infection. MiXCR, applied by TCRdb to the 5' RACE reads, yields one record per CDR3 protein. The sample includes 45,000 to 50,000 distinct CDR3 sequences, around 6% seen only once; the top ten take 2.5% to 3%. The specimen comprised whole blood, sampled at baseline. These receptors were obtained from an adult who was a healthcare worker with PCR-confirmed SARS-CoV-2 infection or an uninfected control (not recorded which).

Within the sample, this clonotype is medium-sized. This chain links TRBV20-1 with TRBJ2-2, with 10 positions matching TRBD2. The CDR3 has 15 residues. V was clipped by 0 bases and J by 3 bases; unmatched bases: 1. Germline V CDR1 and CDR2: DFQATT, SNEGSKA (reference sequence). CDR3 in DNA: TGCAGTGCTAGAGATGGACTAGCGGACACCGGGGAGCTGTTTTTT. Its translation is CSARDGLADTGELFF.

This clonotype occurred a few times. This rearrangement joins TRBV6-1 to TRBJ1-6, with D unclear. V was pared by 3 bases and J by 0 bases, with 12 bases between. The CDR3 consists of 17 residues. CDR1 and CDR2 (germline): MNHNS, SASEGT. The DNA for the CDR3 is TGTGCCAGCAGTGACCCATCGCGGAGCTCCTATAATTCACCCCTCCACTTT. Protein sequence: CASSDPSRSSYNSPLHF.

This clonotype was seen ten or more times. The V gene is TRBV20-1, the J gene TRBJ2-3; 10 nucleotides align to TRBD2. Germline loops: CDR1 DFQATT, CDR2 SNEGSKA (reference sequence). With V trimmed by 0 bases and J by 3 bases, 3 bases remained unmatched. The CDR3 extends over 15 amino acids. The CDR3 protein is CSAREASGGTDTQYF. Written as DNA, the CDR3 is TGCAGTGCTAGAGAGGCTAGCGGGGGAACAGATACGCAGTATTTT.

The chain links TRBV4-3 to TRBJ2-7; D is unresolved. This CDR3 has 13 residues. V gave up 4 bases and J gave up 7 bases, with 14 bases separating them. Germline V CDR1 and CDR2: LGHNA, YSLEER. The DNA for the CDR3 is TGCGCCAGCAGCCTCGGCGGAAAGAGAGAGCAGTACTTC. Its protein is CASSLGGKREQYF.

V and J are TRBV27 and TRBJ1-3; D remains unclear. The CDR3 is 17 amino acids. Germline V gene sequence: CDR1 MNHEY, CDR2 SMNVEV (reference sequence). V was shortened by 5 bases and J by 3 bases, with 20 bases between the two germline ends. The DNA of the CDR3 is TGTGCCAGCAGTGATCGGGCCCCTGGATTAGATGGAAACACCATATATTTT. Its protein is CASSDRAPGLDGNTIYF.

This clonotype was observed a few times. CDR3 coding DNA: TGTGCCAGCAGTGAACTCGGCGGACCCAAAGGACCTCAAGAGACCCAGTACTTC. Encoded protein: CASSELGGPKGPQETQYF. The chain carries TRBV2 and TRBJ2-5; the D is unclear. The CDR3 is 18 residues long. Trimming left V 2 bases short and J 2 bases short, with 21 bases between. Germline V gene lookup returns CDR1 SNHLY and CDR2 FYNNEI.

This sequence joins TRBV6-2 or TRBV6-3 and TRBJ1-1; D gene unclear. Germline assignment: CDR1 MNHEY and CDR2 SVGEGT. The germline V and J ends were trimmed by 2 bases and 6 bases, with 4 bases remaining between them. The CDR3 loop spans 11 amino acids. The CDR3 here is CASSYPAEAFF. The CDR3 DNA sequence: TGTGCCAGCAGTTACCCGGCTGAAGCTTTCTTT.

The rearrangement joins TRBV14 to TRBJ1-4; D remains ambiguous. Germline values: CDR1 SGHDN, CDR2 FVKESK. V shed 6 bases and J shed 0 bases, with 11 bases lying between them. There are 15 residues in the CDR3. CDR3 coding DNA: TGTGCCAGCAGAGTACCAGGAACAACTAATGAAAAACTGTTTTTT. It specifies CASRVPGTTNEKLFF.

The chain carries TRBV20-1 and TRBJ2-1; perhaps TRBD1 as D (6 bases). V was pared by 5 bases and J by 7 bases, with 12 bases between. This CDR3 has 12 amino acids. Germline V gene data show CDR1 as DFQATT and CDR2 as SNEGSKA (reference sequence). The CDR3 DNA sequence: TGCAGTGCTTCACGCAGGGGTAATGAGCAGTTCTTC. It specifies CSASRRGNEQFF.

On this clonotype: A much larger clone lies a single base off, so this may be a read error. The gene calls are TRBV19 and TRBJ2-3; D gene ambiguous. In germline, CDR1 is LNHDA, CDR2 SQIVND (reference sequence). The CDR3 is 14 residues long. V lost 3 bases and J 7 bases, leaving 14 bases between the germline ends. CDR3 DNA sequence: TGTGCCAGTAGTATCCAGGCCACAACAAATACGCAGTATTTT. Translated: CASSIQATTNTQYF.

On this clonotype itself: The germline gene is not matched at one end of the junction; a read error may be the cause. The chain links TRBV24-1 to TRBJ2-1, with 7 nucleotides matching TRBD2. The CDR3 length is 15 residues. Looked up from germline, CDR1 is KGHDR and CDR2 is SFDVKD. The DNA for the CDR3 is TGTGCCATCAGTGGCCAAGCTTTGGGGGGGACCGGGCAGTTCTTC. It is translated as CAISGQALGGTGQFF.

This clonotype was seen at least ten times. The rearrangement joins TRBV29-1 to TRBJ1-5; D is ambiguous. V was trimmed by 8 bases and J by 2 bases, leaving 13 bases between them. The CDR3 runs to 13 residues. CDR1 and CDR2 from the germline V gene are SQVTM and ANQGSEA. The CDR3 loop is CSPPGDGNQPQHF. The CDR3 nucleotides are TGCAGCCCGCCCGGGGATGGCAATCAGCCCCAGCATTTT. Combining the CDR3 with reference TRBV29-1 and TRBJ1-5 gives the whole variable domain SAVISQKPSRDICQRGTSLTIQCQVDSQVTMMFWYRQQPGQSLTLIATANQGSEATYESGFVIDKFPISRPNLTFSTLTVSNMSPEDSSIYLCSPPGDGNQPQHFGDGTRLSIL.

In this sample, this clonotype turned up a few times. The V and J genes are TRBV6-2 or TRBV6-3 and TRBJ2-7, with D uncertain. From germline, CDR1 is MNHEY and CDR2 SVGEGT. The CDR3 loop spans 14 amino acids. The V and J ends lost 4 bases and 2 bases respectively, with 12 bases between them. CDR3 coding DNA: TGTGCCAGCAGTTTTGCGCTGGCCCCCTACGAGCAGTACTTC. Amino acids: CASSFALAPYEQYF.

Regarding this clonotype: This may be a read error, as it is one base from a much larger clone. This chain links TRBV20-1 with TRBJ1-2; D unclear. The CDR3 is 10 residues long. Trimming took off 6 bases at V and 7 bases at J, with 9 bases between the two ends. Germline V CDR1 and CDR2: DFQATT, SNEGSKA (reference sequence). CDR3 region: CSAQEGGYTF. The CDR3 DNA reads TGCAGTGCCCAGGAAGGTGGCTACACCTTC.

This clonotype has a count of ten or more. The V gene is TRBV5-1, the J gene TRBJ2-7; 14 bases are a match to TRBD2. The CDR3 contains 16 residues. Germline-derived CDR1 and CDR2 are SGHRS and YFSETQ. Losses at the gene ends were 3 bases for V and 5 bases for J; bases not matched to a gene: 7. The CDR3 region is CASSSGLAGGGNEQYF. In nucleotides, the CDR3 is TGCGCCAGCAGCTCAGGACTAGCGGGGGGCGGCAACGAGCAGTACTTC.

This clonotype was recorded many times. V is TRBV12-3 or TRBV12-4 and J is TRBJ2-5, with 9 nucleotides matching TRBD1. The CDR3 runs to 16 residues. J gave up 5 bases and V 1 base, and 8 bases lay outside the gene matches. CDR3 DNA sequence: TGTGCCAGCAGTTTAGGGACAGGGGATGACATGGAGACCCAGTACTTC. It yields the protein CASSLGTGDDMETQYF.

The chain is built from TRBV6-6 and TRBJ2-1; the D call may be TRBD1 or TRBD2 (7 bases each). In germline, CDR1 is MNHNY, CDR2 SVGAGI (reference sequence). This CDR3 region has 15 residues. Trimming pared 5 bases from V and 0 bases from J, leaving 11 bases between. CDR3 protein: CASSPRGGSYNEQFF. CDR3 nucleotides: TGTGCCAGCAGTCCCAGGGGGGGCTCCTACAATGAGCAGTTCTTC.

The V and J genes are TRBV11-2 and TRBJ2-3; perhaps D is TRBD1 or TRBD2 (5 bases each). V shed 8 bases and J shed 1 base, with 19 bases lying between them. CDR3 length: 16 residues. Germline V CDR1 and CDR2: SGHAT, FQNNGV. Written as DNA, the CDR3 is TGTGCCAGCGCAGACAGAGTAGGACTCCGCACAGATACGCAGTATTTT. Translated: CASADRVGLRTDTQYF.

V is TRBV7-8 and J is TRBJ1-6; TRBD1 agrees at 8 bases. The CDR3 contains 15 residues. CDR1 and CDR2 (germline): SGHVS, FQNEAQ. The junction had 10 bases not matched to a gene; V was cut back by 5 bases and J by 10 bases. DNA for the CDR3: TGTGCCAGCAGCCCCGTTCAGGGGGCATCATCACCCCTCCACTTT. This translates into CASSPVQGASSPLHF.

In this sample, this clonotype turned up many times. Written as DNA, the CDR3 is TGTGCTAGTGGTTTACTCTTGAGCTCTGGAAACACCATATATTTT. The encoded protein is CASGLLLSSGNTIYF. V gene TRBV12-5 combines with J gene TRBJ1-3; the D is unclear. Germline V gene sequence: CDR1 LGHNT, CDR2 FRNRAP. The V and J ends lost 3 bases and 0 bases respectively, with 9 bases between them. The length of the CDR3 is 15 residues.

The table lists this clonotype with many counts. The chain is built from TRBV6-1 and TRBJ1-5; 9 bases agree with TRBD1. CDR3 length: 15 amino acids. Trimming cost V 7 bases and J 5 bases; bases outside gene matches: 9. From germline, CDR1 is MNHNS and CDR2 SASEGT. CDR3 amino acids: CASKKQGAVDQPQHF. The CDR3 DNA reads TGTGCCAGCAAGAAACAGGGGGCCGTCGATCAGCCCCAGCATTTT.